Each of the 4 T cell receptor beta chains below was sequenced from the same sample in a study of cytotoxic CD8 clonotypes in ibrutinib-treated CLL listed by TCRdb under 2021. The library was generated by the immunoSEQ multiplex PCR assay. The immuneACCESS repertoire file appears here via TCRdb, limited to in-frame rearrangements. These files lack a portion of the clones; in checked studies, under half of the deficit traces to unresolved V genes, and the cause of the others is not known. Recorded for this sample are under 75,000 clones; about three quarters of them occurred a single time. Of the sample, around 43% is held by the ten largest clones. The sample's time point, from its label and the paper: 12 months on ibrutinib. The material sequenced was PBMCs, taken after 12 months of ibrutinib treatment. The receptors come from a human donor with chronic lymphocytic leukemia.

V is TRBV9 and J is TRBJ2-3; 8 bases map to TRBD1. Germline V gene sequence: CDR1 SGDLS, CDR2 YYNGEE. After removal of 4 bases from V and 1 base from J, the junction contained 5 bases not matched to a gene. This CDR3 has 15 amino acids. The CDR3 DNA follows: TGTGCCAGCAGCCGTATGGGACAGGGCACAGATACGCAGTATTTT. Translated, it gives CASSRMGQGTDTQYF.

Only one count was recorded for this clone. The CDR3 DNA sequence: TGCGCCAGCAGCAGCCGACAGGGGGCTAACTATGGCTACACCTTC. It is translated as CASSSRQGANYGYTF. The J gene is TRBJ1-2, the V gene TRBV5-1; 9 nucleotides match TRBD1. This CDR3 has 15 amino acids. Germline trimming cut 4 bases from V and 0 bases from J; bases unmatched to any gene: 4. Germline V gene sequence: CDR1 SGHRS, CDR2 YFSETQ.

CDR3 coding DNA: TGTGCCAGCAGCTTGGGGGGCACTCCCGAGCAGTACTTC. It yields the protein CASSLGGTPEQYF. The rearrangement links TRBV5-4 to TRBJ2-7; tentative D call: TRBD1 (5 bases). Deletions cut 0 bases from V and 6 bases from J, with 10 bases between. The CDR3 sequence is 13 residues long. The germline gives CDR1 SGHNT, CDR2 YYREEE (reference sequence).

The chain links TRBV2 to TRBJ1-1, with D uncertain. Per the germline V gene, CDR1 is SNHLY and CDR2 is FYNNEI. The CDR3 contains 12 residues. Trimming took 8 bases from V and 4 from J, leaving 11 bases between them. The CDR3 bases are TGTGCCAGCCTTCAGTACGGCACTGAAGCTTTCTTT. Residues: CASLQYGTEAFF.